The source of this T cell receptor (beta chain) is a study of T cell responses to AZD1222 COVID-19 vaccine. Study overall: Researchers grouped second doses given at about 4 or about 12 weeks into one pool.

Produced via immunoSEQ multiplex PCR; TCRdb's table is partial and in-frame only. The table records around 250,000 clones, approximately 93% of them present only once. CDR3 size: 15 residues. Germline V lookup: CDR1 SEHNR, CDR2 FQNEAQ (reference sequence). Trimming cost V 5 bases and J 2 bases; bases outside gene matches: 8. This clone came up a few times. The antigen is unknown. Study-wide findings and caveats: Donors skewed white British and female; clonal diversity was possibly underestimated.

The sample consisted of peripheral blood, taken on day 0 of AZD1222 vaccination. The sequence came from an adult in good health. The chain links TRBV7-9 to TRBJ2-7; TRBD1 aligns across 8 bases. CDR3 coding DNA: TGTGCCAGCAGCACTCAACCGGGACAGGCCTACGAGCAGTACTTC. The encoded protein is CASSTQPGQAYEQYF.